A single sample gave rise to the 4 T cell receptor beta chains below, sequenced in a study of T cell changes during pregnancy in multiple sclerosis. The repertoire was sequenced with immunoSEQ multiplex PCR; TCRdb's copy has only in-frame clones and lacks some. The sample yields under 50,000 clones, around 90% seen once. The sequencing used CD8+ T cells from peripheral blood mononuclear cells, collected in the second trimester of pregnancy. These receptor sequences come from a female donor with multiple sclerosis, enrolled in a pregnancy study.

This clone showed up just a few times. The chain has TRBV6-5 and TRBJ2-3, with 9 bases lining up with TRBD1. The CDR3 is 15 residues long. The germline CDR1 and CDR2 sequences are MNHEY and SVGAGI. V lost 6 bases, J lost 5 bases, and 9 bases stayed unmatched. In DNA, the CDR3 is TGTGCCAGCAGCCACGGGGACAGGGTGGGAGATACGCAGTATTTT. Translation gives CASSHGDRVGDTQYF.

This clone was seen a single time. CDR3 sequence (DNA): TGTGCCAGCAGCGGGGGACAGGGGAGCACTGAAGCTTTCTTT. This sequence encodes CASSGGQGSTEAFF. This rearrangement joins TRBV9 to TRBJ1-1; 10 bases are a match to TRBD1. Germline V CDR1 and CDR2: SGDLS, YYNGEE. The V segment lost 3 bases and the J segment 4 bases; nucleotides outside the gene matches: 3. There are 14 residues in the CDR3. Variable domain in full (rest from reference TRBV9 and TRBJ1-1): DSGVTQTPKHLITATGQRVTLRCSPRSGDLSVYWYQQSLDQGLQFLIQYYNGEERAKGNILERFSAQQFPDLHSELNLSSLELGDSALYFCASSGGQGSTEAFFGQGTRLTVV.

V usage is TRBV5-8 and J usage is TRBJ2-7, with D maybe TRBD1 (5 bases). From germline, CDR1 is SGHTS and CDR2 YDEGEE. Deletions cut 3 bases from V and 2 bases from J, with 12 bases between. The CDR3 runs 14 residues. CDR3 protein: CASSYRIPAYEQYF. The DNA for the CDR3 is TGTGCCAGCAGCTACAGGATCCCCGCCTACGAGCAGTACTTC.

The chain has TRBV10-3 and TRBJ1-2; D gene unclear. Deletions cut 3 bases from V and 0 bases from J, with 11 bases between. Germline lookup yields CDR1 ENHRY and CDR2 SYGVKD. The CDR3 is 15 amino acids. CDR3 in DNA: TGTGCCATCAGTGACGGCAGCCTAGCTAACTATGGCTACACCTTC. Amino acid sequence: CAISDGSLANYGYTF.